The clone carrying this TCR beta chain was observed a handful of times. Its cognate antigen is unknown. As every portion of the isolated RNA was reverse transcribed, the sequencing read expressed TCRB transcripts. Here immunoSEQ multiplex PCR was the method, and the copy in TCRdb shows in-frame clones only, minus some. The sample gives under 150,000 clones, approximately 10% of which show up once; approximately 0.7% is in the top ten. This sample was taken from a study of beta chain features in type 1 diabetes. CDR1 and CDR2 from the germline V gene are SGDLS and YYNGEE. Trimming stripped 3 bases from V and 1 base from J, with 8 bases between. This CDR3 has 13 residues. Study results and caveats: TCRB repertoires of naive, central memory and Treg cells appeared more similar among patients than among healthy donors. All four CD4+ subsets of Type 1 diabetes patients contained TCRB CDR3s that were moderately but significantly shorter.

The gene calls are TRBV9 and TRBJ2-7, with D possibly being TRBD2 (5 bases). Source material: central memory CD4+ T cells from blood. The sequence came from a man younger than 40 with type 1 diabetes. CDR3 region: CASSAGLSYEQYF. CDR3 nucleotide sequence: TGTGCCAGCAGCGCGGGATTATCCTACGAGCAGTACTTC.